This T cell receptor (beta chain) was sequenced during a study of identical twins. CDR3 length: 13 amino acids. Between the trimmed V and J ends, which lost 4 bases and 1 base, there was a span of 4 bases. Germline CDR1 reads MNHEY; CDR2 reads SVGEGT. TCRdb called the 5' RACE reads again in MiXCR, with one record for every CDR3 protein. The sample shows approximately 190,000 distinct CDR3 sequences, around a sixth of them seen only once. Separately, the same data were catalogued under a study of T cells expressing NK-cell markers. That report adds: Sorted CD3+CD56+NKG2C+, CD3+CD56+NKG2C- and CD3+CD56-NKG2C+ T cells provided the TCR beta repertoires. HCMV seropositivity characterized most of the eight sequenced donors, and seronegativity one.

The chain carries TRBV6-2 or TRBV6-3 and TRBJ2-2; D remains unclear. The source material was CD8+ T cells sorted from blood. This sequence was found in a young woman in good health. The CDR3 nucleotides read TGTGCCAGCAGTTCCTTGAACACCGGGGAGCTGTTTTTT. It translates to CASSSLNTGELFF.